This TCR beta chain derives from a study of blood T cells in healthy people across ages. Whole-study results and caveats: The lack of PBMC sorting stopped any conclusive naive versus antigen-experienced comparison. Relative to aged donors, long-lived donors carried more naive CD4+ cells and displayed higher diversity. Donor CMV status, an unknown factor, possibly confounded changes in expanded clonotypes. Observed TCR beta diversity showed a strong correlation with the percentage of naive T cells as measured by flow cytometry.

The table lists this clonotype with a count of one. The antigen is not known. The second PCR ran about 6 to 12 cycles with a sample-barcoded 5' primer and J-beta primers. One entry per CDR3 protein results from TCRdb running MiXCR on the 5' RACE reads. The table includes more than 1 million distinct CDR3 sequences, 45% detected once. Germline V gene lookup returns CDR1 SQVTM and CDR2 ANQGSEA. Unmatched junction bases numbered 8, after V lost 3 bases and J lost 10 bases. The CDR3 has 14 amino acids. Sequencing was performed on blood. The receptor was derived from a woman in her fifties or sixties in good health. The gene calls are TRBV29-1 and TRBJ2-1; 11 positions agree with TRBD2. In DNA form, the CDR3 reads TGCAGCGTTGATAGCGGGAGGGCCCTAGAGGAGCAGTTCTTC. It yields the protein CSVDSGRALEEQFF.